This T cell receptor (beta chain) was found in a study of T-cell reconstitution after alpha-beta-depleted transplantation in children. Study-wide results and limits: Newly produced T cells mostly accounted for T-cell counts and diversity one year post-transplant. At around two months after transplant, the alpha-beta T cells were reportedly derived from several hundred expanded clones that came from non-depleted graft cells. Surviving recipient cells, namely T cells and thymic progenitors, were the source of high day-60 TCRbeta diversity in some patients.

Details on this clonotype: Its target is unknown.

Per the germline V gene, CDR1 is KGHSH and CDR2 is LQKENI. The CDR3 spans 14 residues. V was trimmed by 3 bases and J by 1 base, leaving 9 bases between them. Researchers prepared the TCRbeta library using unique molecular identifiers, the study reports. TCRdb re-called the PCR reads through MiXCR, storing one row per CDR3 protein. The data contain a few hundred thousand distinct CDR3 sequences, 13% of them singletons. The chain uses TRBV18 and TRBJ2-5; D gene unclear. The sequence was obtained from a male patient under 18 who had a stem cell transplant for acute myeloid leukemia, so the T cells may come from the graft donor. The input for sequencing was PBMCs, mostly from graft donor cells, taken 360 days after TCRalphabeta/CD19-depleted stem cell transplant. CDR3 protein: CASSPRQTQETQYF. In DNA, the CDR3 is TGTGCCAGCTCACCGCGCCAGACCCAAGAGACCCAGTACTTC.